This T cell receptor (beta chain) was recovered during a study of cytomegalovirus exposure and HLA in healthy donors (dated by TCRdb to about 2017). With respect to the entire study: According to an earlier analysis of around 600 of the donors, about 179 million T cells yielded some 110 million unique TCR beta sequences and about 280 Gb of sequence data. Roughly 320 gigabases of sequencing data and roughly 80 million unique TCR sequences made up an early release that covered approximately 700 HLA-typed donors. The genetic ancestry cluster associated with self-reported Caucasian donors included 81% of the approximately 430 genotyped donors. The aim of the study was to test whether cataloging public T cell receptors could identify signatures of past pathogen exposure. The T cell repertoires of 670 or so subjects were profiled by immunosequencing and related to cytomegalovirus serostatus. A separate validation cohort of 90 to 150 different subjects was used in addition to the approximately 610-subject first cohort. The study combined high-throughput TCR immunosequencing, statistical association of individual TCRs with disease status, and machine learning to predict cytomegalovirus infection status. To study patterns of TCR occurrence, a later analysis re-analyzed previously published TCR beta repertoires from 550 to 800 donors and added high-resolution HLA genotyping. Rather than using new phenotypic data, the later analysis identified candidate immune exposures from TCR beta sequences and from how often those sequences occurred across donors. An earlier analysis of some 600 of the donors applied high-throughput TCR beta sequencing to assess whether each TCR beta V gene segment acted as functional or pseudogenic. Donor age, sex, ethnicity and CMV serostatus were collected together with the repertoire data. In a later genetic analysis, genome-wide SNP genotypes for about three fifths of the 666 donors were used, and that subset was treated as a discovery cohort. Every repertoire in the discovery cohort had been generated on one and the same sequencing platform. Both class I and class II loci were covered by HLA typing, at four-digit resolution. Typing coverage varied by locus: roughly 620-630 donors for A, B, C, DRB1 and DQB1; roughly 520 for DQA1; about 570 for DPA1; 450 to 480 for DPB1. Four or five DR-DQ haplotypes were handled as single units for association and clustering because linkage in the cohort was strong. On average, roughly 240,000 unique TCR beta nucleotide sequences were sequenced per donor among about 400 genotyped donors of the cohort, with roughly 20% of those sequences being non-productive. Study-wide conclusions, independent of this receptor: In vitro tests confirmed that a few of the cytomegalovirus-associated TCR beta chains recognize cytomegalovirus antigens. Cytomegalovirus status was reported to be diagnosed by the classifier with high specificity and sensitivity in both the original and validation cohorts. A cluster of highly shared sequence variants was judged likely to be a technical artifact of the sequencing pipeline. At a false discovery rate of 0.05, a later analysis linked 16,951 TCR beta sequences to specific HLA alleles. In a later analysis, HLA-associated TCR beta chains showed more clonal expansion and lower generation probabilities than non-associated chains that were equally common. Some IMGT-functional V segments, including TRBV6-2 and TRBV6-3, could not be distinguished by the 87-base-pair reads and were therefore excluded. According to a later analysis, TCR association rates differed among HLA loci, with DRB1 alleles showing the most associated TCRs and HLA-C alleles showing the fewest. A later genetic analysis reported fewer N-insertions in productive TCRs among donors in an Asian-associated ancestry cluster than the roughly 700-donor mean. Across donors, most TCR sequences were observed very rarely, whereas some public TCRs were present in many individuals. A further reported finding was that TCR beta sequences accurately predicted the HLA-A and HLA-B alleles for most subjects in the first cohort. Correlated functional status among segregating V segments might be attributable to linkage disequilibrium, but an unknown experimental factor could not be ruled out. Because counts were too low, roughly 17 rarely observed V segments, including chromosome 9 orphons, were left out of the earlier analysis of 587 of the donors. The study listed 170 or so TCR beta chains as associated with cytomegalovirus. Sequencing depth was assumed to be roughly uniform across donors in the presence/absence analyses, though that assumption may not hold. Several of the top co-occurrence clusters appeared to be linked to parvovirus B19, influenza, CMV and Epstein-Barr virus, according to a later analysis. The authors suggested that the approach could potentially be generalized to other disease states and immunological phenotypes. Because some donors lacked HLA typing at each locus, the association tests relied only on the typed subset. When HLA alleles, especially DR and DQ, strongly co-occurred, TCR associations were difficult to assign to individual alleles. According to a later analysis, most CMV-associated TCR beta chains appeared to be HLA-restricted, and the HLA associations seemed to be driven largely by CMV exposure. In a later genetic analysis, a missense DCLRE1C variant was associated with V-gene and J-gene trimming of TCR beta chains, and the association was replicated in an independent cohort. The cohort was sequenced for TCR beta chains only, and without alpha or paired-chain data the features that could be detected were limited. CMV serostatus was the only immune exposure information available for the cohort. Broadly in line with IMGT annotations, most TCR beta V segments showed up in productive rearrangements about 87% or about 30% of the time in an earlier analysis of approximately 600 of the donors.

Note on this clone: The antigen this receptor binds is unknown. Within one base of it there is no much larger clone, and no base qualities were kept.

The library was generated by the immunoSEQ multiplex PCR assay. The multiplex PCR relied on a mix of 60 forward primers for TCR Vbeta segments and 13 reverse primers for TCR Jbeta segments. A multiplex PCR assay on genomic DNA amplified the CDR3 region of rearranged TCR beta genes. On the Illumina HiSeq System, the amplified TCR beta libraries were sequenced as 87-base-pair reads. The paper's processing steps were these. A later analysis counted 75 million to 100 million unique TCR beta chains across the 500 to 850 repertoires, and 10 million to 11 million of these chains were shared by at least two donors. To remove PCR and sequencing errors, raw reads were error-corrected and collapsed into unique sequences using a nearest-neighbor algorithm that merged closely related sequences. To assign V, D and J gene segments, CDR3 sequences were aligned to IMGT reference sequences. Each retained sequence needed at least a six-nucleotide match to both a V gene segment and a J gene segment. Rearrangements were classified as productive when the CDR3 lacked stop codons and remained in frame with V and J, and all other rearrangements were classified as non-productive. CDR3 was defined by IMGT convention, running from the second conserved V-encoded cysteine to the conserved J-encoded phenylalanine. The earlier analysis of roughly 590 of the donors excluded sequences that lacked an unambiguous match to a single V gene segment. An earlier analysis of almost 600 of the donors classified V segments as functional when productive rearrangements were above 56.7% and as segregating when the standard deviation between donors was above 5%. To diagnose cytomegalovirus status from the catalog of TCR beta chain sequences, a statistical classification framework was built. In a later analysis, V and J genes were assigned by comparing TCR nucleotide sequences against IMGT/GENE-DB human TR gene sequences. Using the TCRdist pipeline, a later analysis assigned CDR3 sequences along with most-parsimonious VDJ recombination scenarios. A later analysis defined each TCR beta chain by its CDR3 amino acid sequence plus V-gene family, and excluded reads lacking a unique V-gene family. As a way to deal with suspected cross-contamination and a sequencing artifact, a later analysis dropped approximately 590 nucleotide sequences that were highly shared and had low generation probability. In a later analysis, a clonal expansion index was calculated for each public chain from normalized within-repertoire ranks of inferred template counts. A later analysis computed generation probabilities with a VDJ recombination model fitted to out-of-frame rearrangements, and checked the results against IGoR. In a later analysis, hypergeometric tests were used to score TCR-TCR, TCR-HLA and TCR-CMV co-occurrence, with a repertoire-size bias correction applied to TCR pairs. A later analysis estimated false discovery rates by permuting HLA or CMV assignments 20 times. A later analysis grouped co-occurring TCRs with DBSCAN, adding TCRdist sequence similarity when clustering within HLA-allele-positive subsets. Repertoires with fewer than 30,000 or more than 120,000 public chains, plus five repertoires with anomalous nucleotide sharing, were excluded from co-occurrence clustering. The clones in this table, taken by TCRdb from immuneACCESS, are in-frame only. Not every clone is retained; where verified, under half of the shortfall comes from an unresolved V gene, and the cause of the rest is unknown. For V, J and clone size, that table is used; D and trimming come from the DNA. In this sample the table shows a few hundred thousand clones, 80% of which occur a single time. The ten biggest clones cover 0.3% to 0.35% of the sample.

The cohort comprised 710 or so healthy bone marrow donors. All cohort members were sampled while nominally healthy, although unrecorded immune exposures were likely present. The donor tested CMV seronegative, placing the donor among the approximately 400 seronegative members of the cohort. Each donor provided a peripheral blood sample, and peripheral blood mononuclear cells were used for TCR beta sequencing. The Qiagen DNeasy Blood Extraction Kit was used to extract genomic DNA from the blood cell samples. V and J lose 6 bases and 5 bases, and a span of 12 bases separates them. Taken from cysteine to phenylalanine, the CDR3 has 13 residues. The kept DNA is CDR3 alone, 39 bases in frame from the first base. CDR1 and CDR2 are read off the germline V gene (reference sequence) as MNHEY and SMNVEV.

This clonotype originated in a girl aged 2-10 years in good health and CMV-seronegative. The sequenced sample was PBMCs. The sequence links TRBV27 to TRBJ2-3, and possibly TRBD1, on 5 matching bases. The nucleotide sequence is TGTGCCAGCAGGGGGCCGGTCGGAGATACGCAGTATTTT. Translation gives CASRGPVGDTQYF.